This TCR beta chain emerged from a study of T-cell reconstitution after alpha-beta-depleted transplantation in children. The germline V gene has CDR1 GTSNPN and CDR2 SVGIG (reference sequence). Trimming took 7 bases from V and 1 from J, leaving 16 bases between them. This CDR3 has 14 residues. For TCRbeta, the library was prepared with unique molecular identifiers. One entry per CDR3 protein results from TCRdb running MiXCR on the PCR reads. The data show fewer than 550,000 distinct CDR3 sequences, about 17% seen once. The source was PBMCs, mostly from graft donor cells, collected 360 days after TCRalphabeta/CD19-depleted stem cell transplant. This TCR was sampled from a boy in the first two years of life who had a stem cell transplant for Wiskott-Aldrich syndrome, so the T cells may come from the graft donor. The chain combines TRBV30 with TRBJ2-5; D remains unclear. CDR3 coding DNA: TGTGCCTCTTCGACTCGACTGCTCCAAGAGACCCAGTACTTC. Its protein product is CASSTRLLQETQYF. The full variable domain, rest sourced from reference TRBV30 and TRBJ2-5, is SQTIHQWPATLVQPVGSPLSLECTVEGTSNPNLYWYRQAAGRGLQLLFYSVGIGQISSEVPQNLSASRPQDRQFILSSKKLLLSDSGFYLCASSTRLLQETQYFGPGTRLLVL.